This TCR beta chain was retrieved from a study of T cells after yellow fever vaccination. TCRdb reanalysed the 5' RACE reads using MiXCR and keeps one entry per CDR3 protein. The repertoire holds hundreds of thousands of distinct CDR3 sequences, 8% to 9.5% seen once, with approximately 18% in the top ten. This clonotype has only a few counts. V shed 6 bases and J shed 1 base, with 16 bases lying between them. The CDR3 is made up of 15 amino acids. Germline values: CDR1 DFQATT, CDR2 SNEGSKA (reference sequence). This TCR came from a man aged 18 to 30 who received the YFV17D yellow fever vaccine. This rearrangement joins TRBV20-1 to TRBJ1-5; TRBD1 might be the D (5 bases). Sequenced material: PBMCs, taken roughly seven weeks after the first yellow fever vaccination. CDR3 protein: CSAAFGAGSNQPQHF. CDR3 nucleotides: TGCAGTGCCGCGTTCGGGGCAGGAAGCAATCAGCCCCAGCATTTT.